These 17 T cell receptor beta chains were sequenced from one sample in a study of blood T cell repertoires in COVID-19. Using immunoSEQ multiplex PCR, the repertoire was profiled, and TCRdb retains in-frame clones only, with some absent. This sample has roughly 300,000 clones, with around 87% found just once. Sequencing input: peripheral blood. All receptors derive from a woman aged 45-60 years who had recovered from COVID-19.

This chain joins TRBV28 and TRBJ1-5; D perhaps matches TRBD1 (5 bases). Germline CDR1 MDHEN, CDR2 SYDVKM. The CDR3 extends over 15 amino acids. The V end was cut by 6 bases, the J end by 9 bases, with 21 bases between. The CDR3 DNA sequence: TGTGCCAGCAGAAAAATGCAGGGAAACCCTGGGCCCCAGCATTTT. Its protein product is CASRKMQGNPGPQHF.

The chain couples TRBV19 to TRBJ1-6, with 8 positions matching TRBD1. CDR3 size: 15 residues. Germline lookup yields CDR1 LNHDA and CDR2 SQIVND (reference sequence). Germline trimming cut 5 bases from V and 9 bases from J; bases unmatched to any gene: 9. The CDR3 region is CASSSITGGASPLHF. DNA for the CDR3: TGTGCCAGTAGTTCGATCACAGGGGGGGCTTCACCCCTCCACTTT.

This chain uses TRBV25-1 with TRBJ1-5; D is ambiguous. CDR1 is MGHDK, CDR2 SYGVNS, per germline. CDR3 size: 15 residues. V was pared by 5 bases and J by 1 base, with 12 bases between. CDR3 protein: CASSPVGESNQPQHF. In nucleotides, the CDR3 is TGTGCCAGCAGTCCAGTCGGGGAGAGCAATCAGCCCCAGCATTTT.

This chain links TRBV10-2 with TRBJ2-3; 10 bases are shared with TRBD2. V dropped 6 bases and J dropped 3; count of bases not matched to a gene: 0. This CDR3 has 13 residues. Germline loops: CDR1 WSHSY, CDR2 SAAADI. The CDR3 DNA reads as TGCGCCAGCAGACTAGCGGGGACAGATACGCAGTATTTT. It encodes CASRLAGTDTQYF.

The chain employs TRBV5-1 and TRBJ2-3; D is possibly TRBD1 (6 bases). CDR3 length: 17 amino acids. V gave up 4 bases and J gave up 4 bases, with 22 bases separating them. CDR1 is SGHRS, CDR2 YFSETQ, per germline. The DNA of the CDR3 is TGCGCCAGCAGCACCAGGACTGGCGAGGGGGTCCCAGATACGCAGTATTTT. Its protein is CASSTRTGEGVPDTQYF.

The chain employs TRBV5-1 and TRBJ2-7, with TRBD1 matching over 7 bases. Germline V gene data show CDR1 as SGHRS and CDR2 as YFSETQ. J was trimmed by 3 bases and V by 4 bases; bases with no gene match: 13. The CDR3 runs to 16 residues. As DNA, the CDR3 is TGCGCCAGCAGCCCTACCGGGACAGTCGGATTCTACGAGCAGTACTTC. Translation gives CASSPTGTVGFYEQYF.

The CDR3 sequence: CASRVGTFFSPTEAFF. The CDR3 DNA sequence: TGTGCCAGCAGAGTCGGGACATTTTTTTCTCCCACTGAAGCTTTCTTT. This sequence joins TRBV14 and TRBJ1-1; TRBD1 might be the D (6 bases). The CDR3 is 16 amino acids. The germline V gene has CDR1 SGHDN and CDR2 FVKESK. With 6 bases removed from V and 4 bases from J, the gap between germline ends came to 21 bases. The full variable domain, completed using reference TRBV14 and TRBJ1-1, is EAGVTQFPSHSVIEKGQTVTLRCDPISGHDNLYWYRRVMGKEIKFLLHFVKESKQDESGMPNNRFLAERTGGTYSTLKVQPAELEDSGVYFCASRVGTFFSPTEAFFGQGTRLTVV.

In this sample, this clone turned up once. CDR3 in amino acids: CASSLQGGKNIQYF. CDR3 nucleotide sequence: TGTGCCAGCAGCTTACAAGGGGGCAAAAACATTCAGTACTTC. The chain recombines TRBV11-1 with TRBJ2-4; possible D gene TRBD1, 6 bases. Per germline, CDR1 SGHAT and CDR2 FQDESV (reference sequence). Trimming removed 2 bases at V and 3 bases at J, with 8 bases between. CDR3 length: 14 residues.

The chain is built from TRBV9 and TRBJ2-2, with 15 positions matching TRBD2. Losses at the gene ends were 0 bases for V and 4 bases for J; bases not matched to a gene: 4. The CDR3 covers 18 residues. Germline V gene data show CDR1 as SGDLS and CDR2 as YYNGEE. Written as DNA, the CDR3 is TGTGCCAGCAGCGTAGCCTTGGGACTAGCGGGAGGCACCGGGGAGCTGTTTTTT. Translating gives CASSVALGLAGGTGELFF.

The gene calls are TRBV25-1 and TRBJ2-6; D perhaps matches TRBD1 (6 bases). From germline, CDR1 is MGHDK and CDR2 SYGVNS. This CDR3 spans 17 amino acids. The V gene lost 4 bases and the J gene lost 4 bases, with 17 bases spanning the gap. For the CDR3, the DNA is TGTGCCAGCAGTGCTAGAACAGGGTCATTCGGGGCCAACGTCCTGACTTTC. Translation: CASSARTGSFGANVLTF.

The J gene is TRBJ2-7, the V gene TRBV6-6; 8 bases map to TRBD1. Trimming cost V 4 bases and J 5 bases; bases outside gene matches: 7. Per germline, CDR1 MNHNY and CDR2 SVGAGI (reference sequence). This CDR3 has 14 residues. CDR3 nucleotides: TGTGCCAGCAGTTCCCGGACAGGGATCAACGAGCAGTACTTC. It codes for CASSSRTGINEQYF.

CDR3 in DNA: TGTGCCAGCAGCTTAGCGCTTAAGCAGGGGATAAATCAGCCCCAGCATTTT. This sequence encodes CASSLALKQGINQPQHF. The V and J genes are TRBV7-2 and TRBJ1-5; D may be TRBD1 (6 bases). V shed 0 bases and J shed 4 bases, with 16 bases lying between them. The germline CDR1 and CDR2 sequences are SGHTA and FQGNSA. This CDR3 spans 17 amino acids. Looking up the rest from reference TRBV7-2 and TRBJ1-5 gives the full variable domain: GAGVSQSPSNKVTEKGKDVELRCDPISGHTALYWYRQSLGQGLEFLIYFQGNSAPDKSGLPSDRFSAERTGGSVSTLTIQRTQQEDSAVYLCASSLALKQGINQPQHFGDGTRLSIL.

The V gene is TRBV5-6, the J gene TRBJ1-2, with 8 bases matching TRBD1. The CDR3 spans 19 residues. V shed 3 bases and J 6 bases; nucleotides not matched to a gene: 22. CDR1 and CDR2 (germline): SGHDT, YYEEEE. CDR3 amino acids: CASSSAVGLGTGPIDGYTF. CDR3 coding DNA: TGTGCCAGCAGCTCGGCCGTCGGCCTCGGGACAGGCCCTATCGATGGCTACACCTTC. Based on the CDR3 plus reference TRBV5-6 and TRBJ1-2, the full variable domain is DAGVTQSPTHLIKTRGQQVTLRCSPKSGHDTVSWYQQALGQGPQFIFQYYEEEERQRGNFPDRFSGHQFPNYSSELNVNALLLGDSALYLCASSSAVGLGTGPIDGYTFGSGTRLTVV.

V is TRBV7-2 and J is TRBJ2-1; 15 bases fit TRBD2. With V trimmed by 5 bases and J by 8 bases, 7 bases remained unmatched. This CDR3 has 16 amino acids. Germline values: CDR1 SGHTA, CDR2 FQGNSA. CDR3 DNA: TGTGCCAGCAGCCCTCGGACTAGCGGGGGGGCTGATGAGCAGTTCTTC. This translates into CASSPRTSGGADEQFF.

This clone was recorded only once. CDR3 coding DNA: TGTGCCAGCAGTGGCCAAGACAGGGTGAGAGGGGAGACCCAGTACTTC. It yields the protein CASSGQDRVRGETQYF. This rearrangement joins TRBV6-4 to TRBJ2-5; 7 positions agree with TRBD1. With 4 bases clipped from V and 5 bases from J, the junction kept 13 bases outside the gene matches. The CDR3 is 16 residues long. Per the germline V gene, CDR1 is MRHNA and CDR2 is SNTAGT.

V usage is TRBV20-1 and J usage is TRBJ1-5, with 8 positions matching TRBD1. The V gene's germline CDR1 is DFQATT and CDR2 SNEGSKA (reference sequence). The CDR3 contains 13 residues. Losses at the gene ends were 3 bases for V and 6 bases for J; bases not matched to a gene: 4. This CDR3 reads CSASQGAGQPQHF. CDR3 in DNA: TGCAGTGCTAGTCAGGGGGCGGGTCAGCCCCAGCATTTT.

V and J are TRBV7-2 and TRBJ1-1; 8 bases align to TRBD1. The V gene end was trimmed by 2 bases and the J gene end by 5 bases; junction bases not matched to a gene: 4. This CDR3 is 14 amino acids long. CDR1 is SGHTA and CDR2 is FQGNSA in the germline V gene. CDR3 sequence (DNA): TGTGCCAGCAGCTTACTAACAGGGGGGACTGAAGCTTTCTTT. Translating gives CASSLLTGGTEAFF.